What follows are 22 T cell receptor beta chains derived from one specimen sequenced in a study of T cell changes during pregnancy in multiple sclerosis. Data came from immunoSEQ multiplex PCR; TCRdb stores just in-frame clones and leaves some out. Altogether tens of thousands of clones are present, roughly 90% being singletons, with the ten largest covering under 4%. Here the sequenced sample was CD4+ T cells from peripheral blood mononuclear cells, taken in the first trimester of pregnancy. The receptors derive from a female donor in good health, enrolled as a control in a pregnancy study.

V usage is TRBV5-6 and J usage is TRBJ1-4, with 10 bases that match TRBD1. Losses at the gene ends were 3 bases for V and 2 bases for J; bases not matched to a gene: 7. The CDR3 length is 17 residues. Germline assignment: CDR1 SGHDT and CDR2 YYEEEE. As DNA, the CDR3 is TGTGCCAGCAGCTCCGGACAGGGGGTGGGCACTAATGAAAAACTGTTTTTT. It encodes CASSSGQGVGTNEKLFF.

The rearrangement uses TRBV7-2 and TRBJ2-7; 7 bases align to TRBD2. V was pared by 5 bases and J by 4 bases, with 5 bases of the junction left unmatched. CDR3 length: 13 amino acids. Germline V gene lookup returns CDR1 SGHTA and CDR2 FQGNSA. The chain's CDR3 is CASSIGTTYEQYF. In nucleotides, the CDR3 is TGTGCCAGCAGCATAGGGACTACATACGAGCAGTACTTC.

The J gene is TRBJ1-4, the V gene TRBV27, with TRBD1 matching over 7 bases. V dropped 6 bases and J dropped 2; count of bases not matched to a gene: 12. The CDR3 loop spans 17 amino acids. The germline CDR1 and CDR2 sequences are MNHEY and SMNVEV (reference sequence). The CDR3 is CASRHSITGDTNEKLFF. For the CDR3, the DNA is TGTGCCAGCAGACACTCGATTACAGGGGACACTAATGAAAAACTGTTTTTT.

This chain links TRBV5-6 with TRBJ2-3, with a tentative D call TRBD2 (5 bases). V was clipped by 0 bases and J by 2 bases, with 7 bases between them. Germline CDR1 SGHDT, CDR2 YYEEEE. CDR3 length equals 14 residues. CDR3 residues: CASSLGTPTDTQYF. The CDR3, as DNA: TGTGCCAGCAGCTTGGGGACTCCCACAGATACGCAGTATTTT.

The V and J genes are TRBV5-4 and TRBJ1-5; D is perhaps TRBD1 (5 bases). The CDR3 is 15 amino acids. Germline V gene lookup returns CDR1 SGHNT and CDR2 YYREEE (reference sequence). V dropped 0 bases and J dropped 2 bases, with 9 bases sitting between them. CDR3 sequence: CASSLGGAGNQPQHF. DNA for the CDR3: TGTGCCAGCAGCTTGGGGGGCGCGGGCAATCAGCCCCAGCATTTT.

This chain connects TRBV6-5 to TRBJ2-7, with TRBD1 matching over 9 bases. Unmatched junction bases numbered 5, after V lost 6 bases and J lost 2 bases. The CDR3 is 14 residues long. Germline V gives CDR1 MNHEY, CDR2 SVGAGI. CDR3 residues: CASRDYRGPYEQYF. The CDR3 DNA follows: TGTGCCAGCAGGGACTACAGGGGGCCCTACGAGCAGTACTTC.

The chain joins TRBV6-5 to TRBJ2-7; 8 nucleotides agree with TRBD2. Trimming at V came to 0 bases and at J to 0 bases, leaving 1 base not matched to a gene. Germline-derived CDR1 and CDR2 are MNHEY and SVGAGI. CDR3 size: 15 residues. CDR3 loop: CASSYSRGDSYEQYF. Here the CDR3 DNA reads TGTGCCAGCAGTTACTCGCGGGGGGACTCCTACGAGCAGTACTTC.

The CDR3 DNA is TGTGCCAGCAGTGCCTCTTGGGTGGGACAGGGAGACCAGCCCCAGCATTTT. It encodes CASSASWVGQGDQPQHF. The rearrangement links TRBV6-1 to TRBJ1-5; 9 bases align to TRBD1. V lost 4 bases and J lost 7; bases outside the gene matches: 14. The CDR3 has 17 amino acids. Germline V gene data show CDR1 as MNHNS and CDR2 as SASEGT.

J is TRBJ2-3 and V is TRBV2; perhaps TRBD1 as D (5 bases). Trimming cost V 3 bases and J 3 bases, with 13 bases left between them. CDR3 length: 15 amino acids. Germline V gene lookup returns CDR1 SNHLY and CDR2 FYNNEI. CDR3: CASSEVGHSTDTQYF. As DNA, the CDR3 is TGTGCCAGCAGTGAGGTGGGGCATAGTACAGATACGCAGTATTTT.

J is TRBJ2-7 and V is TRBV28; 10 bases align to TRBD2. The CDR3 covers 14 residues. Germline lookup yields CDR1 MDHEN and CDR2 SYDVKM. V lost 5 bases, J lost 3 bases, and 4 bases stayed unmatched. CDR3 nucleotides: TGTGCCAGCAGTGGGACTAGCGTAAACTACGAGCAGTACTTC. Protein sequence: CASSGTSVNYEQYF.

This clone has just a few counts. V usage is TRBV19 and J usage is TRBJ2-2, with TRBD1 matching 7 bases. Germline trimming cut 7 bases from V and 3 bases from J; bases unmatched to any gene: 8. There are 15 residues in the CDR3. The germline V gene encodes CDR1 LNHDA and CDR2 SQIVND (reference sequence). This CDR3 reads CASNSGQTYTGELFF. Written as DNA, the CDR3 is TGTGCCAGTAACTCGGGACAGACCTACACCGGGGAGCTGTTTTTT.

The chain joins TRBV29-1 to TRBJ2-3; 10 nucleotides align to TRBD2. CDR3 length equals 18 residues. Germline V gene data show CDR1 as SQVTM and CDR2 as ANQGSEA. The trim removed 2 bases at V and 2 bases at J, leaving 13 bases unmatched. Here the CDR3 reads CSVEIQGQLAGYTDTQYF. In DNA form, the CDR3 reads TGCAGCGTTGAAATCCAGGGTCAACTAGCGGGATACACAGATACGCAGTATTTT.

The V gene is TRBV12-2, the J gene TRBJ1-1; TRBD1 is the table's D call and was not checked against the DNA. TRBV12-2 is labeled a pseudogene. The CDR3 extends over 16 amino acids. The CDR3 nucleotides read TGTGCAAGTCGCTTAAGACAGGGGCTGTGGAACACTGAAGCTTTCTTT. It is translated as CASRLRQGLWNTEAFF.

The J gene is TRBJ1-4, the V gene TRBV2; D is unresolved. V lost 2 bases, J lost 3 bases, and 7 bases lay in between. Germline loops: CDR1 SNHLY, CDR2 FYNNEI. This CDR3 has 14 amino acids. The CDR3 DNA is TGTGCCAGCAGTGAATCCGGAGCTAATGAAAAACTGTTTTTT. Translating gives CASSESGANEKLFF.

This clone was observed a few times. This rearrangement joins TRBV7-9 to TRBJ2-5; D is perhaps TRBD1 (5 bases). The CDR3 covers 14 residues. From germline, CDR1 is SEHNR and CDR2 FQNEAQ (reference sequence). The V end lost 4 bases, the J end lost 5 bases, and 14 bases lay between the germline ends. The CDR3 protein is CASSSGPLGETQYF. DNA for the CDR3: TGTGCCAGCAGCTCAGGGCCCCTAGGGGAGACCCAGTACTTC.

This clone occurred once. J is TRBJ2-3 and V is TRBV4-3; D gene ambiguous. The CDR3 totals 14 residues. V lost 0 bases to trimming and J lost 3 bases, with 7 bases between them. Per germline, CDR1 LGHNA and CDR2 YSLEER. CDR3 sequence: CASSQDIGTDTQYF. CDR3 in DNA: TGCGCCAGCAGCCAAGATATCGGGACAGATACGCAGTATTTT.

The CDR3: CASSLEEAGNQETQYF. CDR3 nucleotide sequence: TGTGCCAGCAGCTTAGAGGAAGCGGGGAACCAAGAGACCCAGTACTTC. J is TRBJ2-5 and V is TRBV13, with 7 positions matching TRBD2. Germline V CDR1 and CDR2: PRHDT, FYEKMQ (reference sequence). V lost 1 base and J lost 0; bases outside the gene matches: 5. The CDR3 totals 16 residues.

As concerns this clone: Other nucleotide sequences in the sample specify the same CDR3. The chain uses TRBV6-4 and TRBJ2-3, with TRBD2 identical over 11 bases. CDR3 length: 15 residues. V lost 0 bases and J lost 4; bases outside the gene matches: 0. CDR1 and CDR2 from the germline V gene are MRHNA and SNTAGT. In nucleotides, the CDR3 is TGTGCCAGCAGTGACTCTAGCGGGGGGGCAGATACGCAGTATTTT. Amino acid sequence: CASSDSSGGADTQYF.

The chain links TRBV18 to TRBJ2-5, with 13 bases identical to TRBD2. CDR1 and CDR2 from the germline V gene are KGHSH and LQKENI. The CDR3 loop spans 16 amino acids. J gave up 7 bases and V 1 base, and 6 bases lay outside the gene matches. CDR3 DNA sequence: TGTGCCAGCTCACCACTGGGACTAGCGGGAAAAGGGACCCAGTACTTC. Protein sequence: CASSPLGLAGKGTQYF.

In its sample, this clone was seen once. Germline and junction disagree at one end, which may indicate a read error. The chain carries TRBV7-6 and TRBJ2-5; 10 positions agree with TRBD2. Per the germline V gene, CDR1 is SGHVS and CDR2 is FNYEAQ. The length of the CDR3 is 19 residues. This CDR3 is CASSLGLAGGGLLGEAQYF. The DNA for the CDR3 is TGTGCCAGCAGCTTAGGACTAGCGGGCGGCGGGCTGTTGGGAGAGGCCCAGTACTTC.

This clone qualifies as medium-sized. This chain joins TRBV6-4 and TRBJ2-1; TRBD2 matches 10 bases. Germline lookup yields CDR1 MRHNA and CDR2 SNTAGT. The CDR3 length is 15 residues. Trimming removed 3 bases from V and 6 bases from J; junction bases left unmatched: 5. CDR3 sequence reads: CASSEKSGGANEQFF. CDR3 in DNA: TGTGCCAGCAGTGAAAAGAGCGGGGGGGCCAATGAGCAGTTCTTC.

The rearrangement links TRBV15 to TRBJ2-3, with 10 bases that match TRBD2. The V gene end was trimmed by 1 base and the J gene end by 1 base; junction bases not matched to a gene: 2. Germline V CDR1 and CDR2: LNHNV, YYDKDF (reference sequence). The CDR3 has 16 amino acids. The CDR3 DNA follows: TGTGCCACCAGCAGAGCGCTAGCGGGGGGCACAGATACGCAGTATTTT. It translates to CATSRALAGGTDTQYF.